This entry concerns a single TCR beta chain. Its antigen is unidentified. This entry comes from a study of response to subunit inactivated influenza vaccine. Study-wide findings and caveats: After each seasonal influenza vaccination, few new T cells are recruited, the authors suggested.

Using its own MiXCR run on the RT-PCR reads, TCRdb lists one record per CDR3 protein. The sample yields hundreds of thousands of distinct CDR3 sequences, approximately 13% seen once. The CDR3 loop spans 14 amino acids. Trimming took off 8 bases at V and 6 bases at J, with 17 bases between the two ends. The chain has TRBV12-3 or TRBV12-4 and TRBJ2-1; D remains unclear. This clonotype was obtained from a man aged 50-60 years who received an inactivated influenza vaccine. The starting material was PBMCs from blood, obtained about 6 weeks after vaccination. The CDR3 protein is CASSGVDPINEQFF. DNA for the CDR3: TGTGCCAGCTCGGGCGTAGACCCTATCAATGAGCAGTTCTTC.